This T cell receptor (beta chain) was documented in a study of blood T cell repertoires in COVID-19. Sequenced by immunoSEQ multiplex PCR; TCRdb stores in-frame clones only, minus some. The sample lists about 230,000 clones, approximately 80% occurring once. Per the germline V gene, CDR1 is SGHTA and CDR2 is FQGTGA. The V segment lost 2 bases and the J segment 4 bases; nucleotides outside the gene matches: 2. The CDR3 totals 15 residues. The clonotype comes from a man aged 35-49 years with acute or convalescent COVID-19. Input material: peripheral blood. The chain recombines TRBV7-3 with TRBJ2-1; TRBD2 matches at 10 bases. The CDR3: CASSLGAGGYNEQFF. DNA for the CDR3: TGTGCCAGCAGCTTAGGAGCGGGAGGGTACAATGAGCAGTTCTTC.